Sequencing of this T cell receptor (beta chain) was carried out in a study of shared clonotypes between healthy human individuals. Generated by immunoSEQ multiplex PCR, the TCRdb table keeps only in-frame clones and is missing some. Of some 1,600,000 clones listed, 98% are singletons. Points from the study as a whole: On the whole, naive subsets had larger estimated richness than memory subsets had.

Details on this clone: The target antigen is unknown.

CDR1 and CDR2 from the germline V gene are SQVTM and ANQGSEA. Trimming took off 6 bases at V and 4 bases at J, with 22 bases between the two ends. This CDR3 is 15 amino acids long. Caucasian adults residing in Nashville, Tennessee made up all the donors. The receptor was isolated from a man younger than 40 in good health. The sequenced sample consisted of naive CD4+ T cells sorted from blood. Documented subset: CD45RA+ positively selected. The genes are TRBV29-1 and TRBJ2-7; D is possibly TRBD1 or TRBD2 (5 bases each). Here the CDR3 reads CSVPGGGGSRYEQYF. The CDR3 bases are TGCAGCGTCCCCGGTGGGGGTGGTAGCCGATACGAGCAGTACTTC.